Below are 19 T cell receptor beta chains sequenced from a single sample in a study of cytomegalovirus exposure and HLA in healthy donors. This PCR relied on a set of 60 Vbeta primers and 13 Jbeta primers. The method was immunoSEQ multiplex PCR; TCRdb's version includes in-frame clones alone and lacks a portion of them. The sample yields about 82,000 clones, 70% to 80% seen once. Specimen: PBMCs. These receptors came from a man aged 45-65 years in good health and CMV-seronegative.

This rearrangement joins TRBV27 to TRBJ1-2, with TRBD1 matching 8 bases. The CDR3 is 15 amino acids. V lost 5 bases and J lost 8; bases outside the gene matches: 13. Germline V gene lookup returns CDR1 MNHEY and CDR2 SMNVEV (reference sequence). CDR3 residues: CASSAGQGGLRGYTF. CDR3 sequence (DNA): TGTGCCAGCAGTGCCGGACAGGGAGGGTTGCGGGGCTACACCTTC.

The chain has TRBV7-9 and TRBJ2-1; D gene uncertain. Germline assignment: CDR1 SEHNR and CDR2 FQNEAQ (reference sequence). The CDR3 is made up of 11 amino acids. The V gene lost 5 bases and the J gene lost 8 bases, with 7 bases spanning the gap. The DNA for the CDR3 is TGTGCCAGCAGCGTACAGTATGAGCAGTTCTTC. It translates to CASSVQYEQFF.

This rearrangement joins TRBV6-1 to TRBJ1-1; D is unresolved. The germline gives CDR1 MNHNS, CDR2 SASEGT. This CDR3 contains 13 residues. Between the trimmed V and J ends, which lost 2 bases and 0 bases, there was a span of 4 bases. This CDR3 reads CASSESVNTEAFF. CDR3 DNA: TGTGCCAGCAGTGAATCAGTGAACACTGAAGCTTTCTTT.

In this sample, this clone turned up once. This CDR3 reads CSVAGLGGKNTEAFF. In nucleotides, the CDR3 is TGCAGCGTTGCGGGATTAGGGGGAAAGAACACTGAAGCTTTCTTT. V is TRBV29-1 and J is TRBJ1-1; TRBD1 might be the D (6 bases). CDR1 SQVTM and CDR2 ANQGSEA come from the germline V gene. The CDR3 sequence is 15 residues long. Trimming cost V 4 bases and J 1 base, with 16 bases left between them.

This clone turned up a few times. The chain has TRBV7-6 and TRBJ1-2, with D maybe TRBD1 (5 bases). The CDR3 is made up of 14 amino acids. Germline V gene data show CDR1 as SGHVS and CDR2 as FNYEAQ. V was clipped by 2 bases and J by 7 bases, with 14 bases between them. The CDR3 loop is CASSLQVQGGGYTF. As DNA, the CDR3 is TGTGCCAGCAGCTTACAGGTCCAGGGAGGTGGCTACACCTTC. Full variable domain (rest looked up from reference TRBV7-6 and TRBJ1-2): GAGVSQSPRYKVTKRGQDVALRCDPISGHVSLYWYRQALGQGPEFLTYFNYEAQQDKSGLPNDRFSAERPEGSISTLTIQRTEQRDSAMYRCASSLQVQGGGYTFGSGTRLTVV.

The chain carries TRBV10-1 and TRBJ1-3; TRBD1 matches at 7 bases. V gave up 6 bases and J gave up 7 bases; unmatched junction bases: 6. Germline CDR1 and CDR2: WNHNN and SYGVQD (reference sequence). The CDR3 runs 13 residues. The CDR3 sequence: CASSATGHNTIYF. The CDR3 bases are TGCGCCAGCAGCGCGACAGGGCACAACACCATATATTTT.

This clone was found once. CDR3 residues: CAWSRVPGGGTIYF. The CDR3 coding sequence is TGTGCCTGGAGCCGGGTCCCCGGGGGAGGCACCATATATTTT. The V call is TRBV30, the J call TRBJ1-3; possibly TRBD1 for D (5 bases). Looked up from germline, CDR1 is GTSNPN and CDR2 is SVGIG (reference sequence). The CDR3 is 14 amino acids. With 3 bases removed from V and 9 bases from J, the gap between germline ends came to 18 bases.

The J gene is TRBJ2-7, the V gene TRBV30; TRBD2 matches at 10 bases. V shed 0 bases, J shed 1 base, and the junction held 3 bases outside the gene matches. CDR1 is GTSNPN, CDR2 SVGIG, per germline (reference sequence). There are 15 residues in the CDR3. CDR3 in amino acids: CAWSVAGGPSYEQYF. The CDR3 DNA follows: TGTGCCTGGAGTGTAGCGGGGGGGCCGTCCTACGAGCAGTACTTC.

In its sample, this clone was seen a few times. The chain links TRBV19 to TRBJ1-5; D possibly corresponds to TRBD1 (5 bases). Deletions cut 7 bases from V and 5 bases from J, with 21 bases between. Germline values: CDR1 LNHDA, CDR2 SQIVND (reference sequence). The CDR3 totals 16 residues. The CDR3 sequence is CASTLYGASGDQPQHF. DNA for the CDR3: TGTGCCAGTACCCTATATGGGGCGTCGGGGGATCAGCCCCAGCATTTT.

This clone was seen once. This rearrangement joins TRBV13 to TRBJ1-2; 9 nucleotides align to TRBD1. There are 16 residues in the CDR3. J lost 5 bases, V lost 0 bases, and 7 bases had no gene match. Germline CDR1 PRHDT, CDR2 FYEKMQ (reference sequence). The CDR3 DNA follows: TGTGCCAGCAGCTTAGGAACCGGGACAGGGAGATATGGCTACACCTTC. As protein: CASSLGTGTGRYGYTF.

V gene TRBV5-6 combines with J gene TRBJ1-5, with 8 bases identical to TRBD1. CDR3 length equals 15 residues. Germline CDR1 SGHDT, CDR2 YYEEEE. After removal of 4 bases from V and 5 bases from J, the junction contained 8 bases not matched to a gene. The CDR3 DNA is TGTGCCAGCAGCCTGACAGGGGCCCTCGATCAGCCCCAGCATTTT. Protein sequence: CASSLTGALDQPQHF.

J is TRBJ1-2 and V is TRBV4-1; D possibly corresponds to TRBD1 (6 bases). This CDR3 is 16 amino acids long. V lost 0 bases to trimming and J lost 5 bases, with 16 bases between them. Germline CDR1 MGHRA, CDR2 YSYEKL. CDR3 sequence: CASSQDWGGGGYGYTF. The CDR3 bases are TGCGCCAGCAGCCAAGATTGGGGTGGGGGCGGGTATGGCTACACCTTC.

V and J are TRBV30 and TRBJ1-2, with D possibly matching TRBD1 (6 bases). Germline V gene data show CDR1 as GTSNPN and CDR2 as SVGIG (reference sequence). The CDR3 extends over 15 amino acids. V was clipped by 5 bases and J by 4 bases, with 20 bases between them. CDR3 bases: TGTGCCTGGGAAATGCAGGGGATGCGGTCCTATGGCTACACCTTC. Protein sequence: CAWEMQGMRSYGYTF.

The DNA for the CDR3 is TGTGCCAGCAGTTTACCGCCGGGGGGGCGGATTGACACCGGGGAGCTGTTTTTT. Its translation is CASSLPPGGRIDTGELFF. This rearrangement joins TRBV28 to TRBJ2-2; 8 positions agree with TRBD2. After removal of 2 bases from V and 3 bases from J, the junction contained 11 bases not matched to a gene. From germline, CDR1 is MDHEN and CDR2 SYDVKM. The CDR3 has 18 residues.

This clone appeared a single time. V gene TRBV5-6 combines with J gene TRBJ2-7, with a weak D call TRBD1 (6 bases). The CDR3 consists of 13 residues. The ends were cut back, 4 bases at V and 3 bases at J, with 11 bases in the middle. CDR1 and CDR2 (germline): SGHDT, YYEEEE. Here the CDR3 reads CASSRARGYEQYF. CDR3 sequence (DNA): TGTGCCAGCAGCCGCGCCAGGGGCTACGAGCAGTACTTC.

The chain couples TRBV28 to TRBJ1-1; no reliable D call. Germline V gene lookup returns CDR1 MDHEN and CDR2 SYDVKM. The CDR3 is 12 residues long. V was cut by 3 bases and J by 1 base, with 3 bases left in between. The CDR3 bases are TGTGCCAGCAGTTTCAGGAACACTGAAGCTTTCTTT. It specifies CASSFRNTEAFF.

This chain joins TRBV19 and TRBJ1-2, with 8 bases fitting TRBD1. V shed 6 bases, J shed 0 bases, and the junction held 12 bases outside the gene matches. This CDR3 has 17 residues. CDR1 is LNHDA and CDR2 is SQIVND in the germline V gene (reference sequence). Here the CDR3 DNA reads TGTGCCAGTAGCCCCTACCCAGGGGGCGCCCCTAACTATGGCTACACCTTC. Residues: CASSPYPGGAPNYGYTF.

This clone was seen only once. The CDR3 sequence is CASSSRVPDEKLFF. As DNA, the CDR3 is TGTGCCAGCAGCTCGAGGGTTCCCGATGAAAAACTGTTTTTT. The rearrangement links TRBV5-5 to TRBJ1-4; D unclear. V was shortened by 3 bases and J by 6 bases, with 12 bases between the two germline ends. The CDR3 is 14 amino acids. Per germline, CDR1 SGHKS and CDR2 YYEKEE (reference sequence).

V gene TRBV6-5 combines with J gene TRBJ2-5; 8 positions match TRBD1. CDR3 length: 14 amino acids. Germline V lookup: CDR1 MNHEY, CDR2 SVGAGI. V lost 4 bases, J lost 11 bases, and 12 bases stayed unmatched. The DNA of the CDR3 is TGTGCCAGCAGTTTTTCAAGAGACAGGGGTGAGCAGTACTTC. Its translation: CASSFSRDRGEQYF.